This T cell receptor (beta chain) was sequenced for a study of T-cell reconstitution after alpha-beta-depleted transplantation in children. Study outcomes and limitations: Several hundred expanded graft clones reportedly were the source of alpha-beta T cells about two months after transplant. After one year, T-cell counts and TCRbeta diversity mostly came from new T cells. Surviving recipient T cells and thymic progenitors underlay high day-60 TCRbeta diversity in some patients.

This clonotype was found a few times. Its antigen remains unidentified. At one of its ends the junction is not consistent with the germline gene, which may arise from a read error. Preparation of the TCRbeta library was carried out with unique molecular identifiers. TCRdb re-analysed the PCR reads in MiXCR, keeping a single row per CDR3 protein. Here the sample spans hundreds of thousands of distinct CDR3 sequences, 23% being singletons. Specimen: PBMCs, mostly from graft donor cells, collected 360 days after TCRalphabeta/CD19-depleted stem cell transplant. The sequence was collected from a boy in the first two years of life who had a stem cell transplant for acute myeloid leukemia, so the T cells may come from the graft donor.

The CDR3 loop is CATSDLGDTSQEPQYF. CDR3 sequence (DNA): TGTGCCACCAGTGATTTGGGGGACACTTCTCAAGAGCCCCAGTACTTC. This chain connects TRBV24-1 to TRBJ2-5; D is possibly TRBD1 (6 bases). The germline V gene has CDR1 KGHDR and CDR2 SFDVKD. The CDR3 runs to 16 residues.